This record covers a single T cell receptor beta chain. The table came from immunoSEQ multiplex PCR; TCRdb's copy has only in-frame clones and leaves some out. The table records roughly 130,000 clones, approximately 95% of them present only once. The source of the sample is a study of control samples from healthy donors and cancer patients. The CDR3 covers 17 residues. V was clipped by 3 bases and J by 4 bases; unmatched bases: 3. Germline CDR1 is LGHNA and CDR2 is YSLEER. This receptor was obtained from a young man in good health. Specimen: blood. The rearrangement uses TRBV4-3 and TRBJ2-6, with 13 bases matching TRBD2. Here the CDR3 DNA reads TGCGCCAGCAGCCAGAGACTAGCGGGGGGAGGGGCCAACGTCCTGACTTTC. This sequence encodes CASSQRLAGGGANVLTF.